This T cell receptor beta chain came from a study of neurological immune-mediated disorders. Trimming cost V 4 bases and J 0 bases, with 10 bases left between them. This CDR3 region has 15 residues. From germline, CDR1 is KGHSY and CDR2 FQNENV. Points from the study as a whole: HTLV-1-associated myelopathy had the most TCR clonal expansion, while multiple sclerosis had the least, a level that fell below healthy controls.

This clonotype was counted ten times or more. What it recognizes is unknown. A 10-nucleotide random UMI tagged transcripts in template-switch 5'RACE cDNA synthesis. From the 5' RACE reads, TCRdb called clonotypes with MiXCR, one entry per CDR3 protein. This sample has about 77,000 distinct CDR3 sequences, with about 9.7% found just once. The receptor's source is a man in his forties or fifties in good health. Sequences were obtained from PBMCs. The V call is TRBV16, the J call TRBJ1-5; D is unresolved. The CDR3 DNA follows: TGTGCCAGCAGCCCTCCATCGACTAGCAATCAGCCCCAGCATTTT. It translates to CASSPPSTSNQPQHF.